This entry lists 28 T cell receptor beta chains sequenced from one sample in a study of T cell responses to AZD1222 COVID-19 vaccine. This table comes from immunoSEQ multiplex PCR, and its TCRdb copy is limited to in-frame clones, with some not included. The profile shows 160,000 or so clones, approximately 90% of them singletons. Here the sequenced sample was peripheral blood, taken 28 days after the second dose of the MenACWY control vaccine. The origin of the receptors is an adult who received the MenACWY meningococcal vaccine as a control.

The chain links TRBV19 to TRBJ1-2, with D maybe TRBD1 (6 bases). Trimming stripped 0 bases from V and 3 bases from J, with 14 bases between. CDR3 length equals 16 residues. CDR1 is LNHDA, CDR2 SQIVND, per germline (reference sequence). In DNA, the CDR3 is TGTGCCAGTAGTATAGATCTCAACAGGGTTGACTATGGCTACACCTTC. Its translation is CASSIDLNRVDYGYTF.

This chain joins TRBV5-6 and TRBJ1-2; 7 bases are a match to TRBD1. Germline CDR1 and CDR2: SGHDT and YYEEEE. This CDR3 region has 13 residues. V was clipped by 2 bases and J by 8 bases; unmatched bases: 6. The CDR3 loop reads CASSFVGGGGYTF. In DNA form, the CDR3 reads TGTGCCAGCAGCTTTGTAGGGGGCGGCGGCTACACCTTC.

V usage is TRBV6-2 or TRBV6-3 and J usage is TRBJ2-2; D unresolved. CDR3 size: 14 residues. Germline V gene lookup returns CDR1 MNHEY and CDR2 SVGEGT. Between the trimmed V and J ends, which lost 2 bases and 7 bases, there was a span of 11 bases. The CDR3 here is CASSYREKGGELFF. CDR3 in DNA: TGTGCCAGCAGTTACAGGGAAAAGGGCGGGGAGCTGTTTTTT.

This sequence joins TRBV28 and TRBJ1-2; D is unresolved. Trimming took 10 bases from V and 6 from J, leaving 12 bases between them. Germline assignment: CDR1 MDHEN and CDR2 SYDVKM. This CDR3 is built from 11 residues. The CDR3 reads CAILSRDGYTF. Written as DNA, the CDR3 is TGTGCCATCCTTTCTAGGGATGGCTACACCTTC.

For the CDR3, the DNA is TGTGCCAGCAGTCCACAGGGGGCAGGGAACACTGAAGCTTTCTTT. As protein: CASSPQGAGNTEAFF. This chain uses TRBV6-5 with TRBJ1-1, with 9 bases that match TRBD1. Germline CDR1 MNHEY, CDR2 SVGAGI. There are 15 residues in the CDR3. The ends lost 5 bases at V and 1 base at J; junction bases unmatched: 5.

The rearrangement links TRBV6-6 to TRBJ2-5; D might be TRBD1 (5 bases). The length of the CDR3 is 16 residues. V lost 2 bases and J 1 base, leaving 14 bases between the germline ends. The germline gives CDR1 MNHNY, CDR2 SVGAGI (reference sequence). The CDR3 DNA reads TGTGCCAGCAGTTACAGTTACTCGACAGTCCAAGAGACCCAGTACTTC. Translation gives CASSYSYSTVQETQYF.

This clone has only one observation. The chain links TRBV7-9 to TRBJ2-7; D gene uncertain. Germline V gene lookup returns CDR1 SEHNR and CDR2 FQNEAQ (reference sequence). V shed 3 bases and J shed 0 bases, with 3 bases lying between them. The CDR3 contains 12 residues. The CDR3 protein is CASSFTSYEQYF. As DNA, the CDR3 is TGTGCCAGCAGCTTTACCTCCTACGAGCAGTACTTC.

This clone has just one count. The chain is built from TRBV27 and TRBJ2-1; 12 bases match TRBD2. The V and J ends lost 8 bases and 2 bases, in that order; junction bases with no gene match: 4. The CDR3 sequence is 15 residues long. Looked up from germline, CDR1 is MNHEY and CDR2 is SMNVEV (reference sequence). The CDR3 sequence: CASSRTSGAYNEQFF. CDR3 sequence (DNA): TGTGCCAGCTCAAGGACTAGCGGGGCCTACAATGAGCAGTTCTTC.

This rearrangement joins TRBV9 to TRBJ1-1; D is unclear. Deletions cut 0 bases from V and 2 bases from J, with 5 bases between. This CDR3 is built from 13 residues. Germline lookup yields CDR1 SGDLS and CDR2 YYNGEE. The CDR3 is CASSVDSNTEAFF. CDR3 bases: TGTGCCAGCAGCGTAGACAGCAACACTGAAGCTTTCTTT.

This clone has just a few counts. The rearrangement uses TRBV9 and TRBJ2-1; 9 nucleotides agree with TRBD2. V dropped 9 bases and J dropped 7; count of bases not matched to a gene: 14. Germline lookup yields CDR1 SGDLS and CDR2 YYNGEE. This CDR3 spans 15 amino acids. The CDR3 sequence is CATSPGTSSGNEQFF. Here the CDR3 DNA reads TGTGCCACCTCCCCTGGGACTAGCTCTGGGAATGAGCAGTTCTTC.

The chain combines TRBV28 with TRBJ2-7; 9 bases are shared with TRBD2. The CDR3 extends over 15 amino acids. V dropped 6 bases and J dropped 3; count of bases not matched to a gene: 9. Germline CDR1 reads MDHEN; CDR2 reads SYDVKM. CDR3 region: CASREGLAKNYEQYF. The CDR3 nucleotides read TGTGCCAGCAGAGAGGGACTAGCAAAGAACTACGAGCAGTACTTC.

The chain carries TRBV19 and TRBJ2-7; D gene uncertain. V dropped 1 base and J dropped 4 bases, with 14 bases sitting between them. Germline-derived CDR1 and CDR2 are LNHDA and SQIVND (reference sequence). The CDR3 is made up of 15 amino acids. The CDR3 coding sequence is TGTGCCAGTAGTATAGTCGGCAACTCGAGGTACGAGCAGTACTTC. This translates into CASSIVGNSRYEQYF.

The chain carries TRBV5-4 and TRBJ2-5; D tentatively fits TRBD1 or TRBD2 (5 bases each). V was cut by 4 bases and J by 3 bases, with 13 bases left in between. Germline V gene data show CDR1 as SGHNT and CDR2 as YYREEE (reference sequence). CDR3 length: 14 residues. The chain's CDR3 is CASSVPGTKETQYF. CDR3 in DNA: TGTGCCAGCAGCGTACCTGGGACCAAAGAGACCCAGTACTTC.

This chain connects TRBV27 to TRBJ1-2, with no clear D. CDR3 length equals 14 residues. Trimming stripped 0 bases from V and 3 bases from J, with 8 bases between. CDR1 is MNHEY, CDR2 SMNVEV, per germline (reference sequence). In nucleotides, the CDR3 is TGTGCCAGCAGTTTATCGAAGACGGACTATGGCTACACCTTC. This translates into CASSLSKTDYGYTF.

The rearrangement joins TRBV7-9 to TRBJ2-1, with a possible D match to TRBD2 (5 bases). V shed 4 bases and J shed 5 bases, with 9 bases lying between them. Germline V gives CDR1 SEHNR, CDR2 FQNEAQ (reference sequence). The CDR3 has 13 residues. CDR3 nucleotides: TGTGCCAGCAGCTACGGAGGTAACAATGAGCAGTTCTTC. This encodes CASSYGGNNEQFF.

This rearrangement joins TRBV9 to TRBJ1-5; D is unresolved. This CDR3 spans 15 amino acids. Germline V gene data show CDR1 as SGDLS and CDR2 as YYNGEE. The V end lost 0 bases, the J end lost 6 bases, and 13 bases lay between the germline ends. CDR3 nucleotides: TGTGCCAGCAGCGTAGATGGAGGGCTAGGTCAGCCCCAGCATTTT. The encoded protein is CASSVDGGLGQPQHF.

The J gene is TRBJ2-7, the V gene TRBV3-1 (or the pseudogene TRBV3-2); the D is unclear. Germline assignment: CDR1 LGHDT and CDR2 YNNKEL (reference sequence). V lost 6 bases, J lost 1 base, and 13 bases lay in between. This CDR3 is built from 14 residues. This chain's CDR3 is CASSGRRVSYEQYF. Here the CDR3 DNA reads TGTGCCAGCAGTGGAAGAAGGGTGTCCTACGAGCAGTACTTC.

The rearrangement links TRBV7-3 to TRBJ2-2, with D possibly matching TRBD2 (5 bases). Trimming removed 1 base from V and 4 bases from J, with 10 bases in between. CDR3 length equals 15 residues. The V gene's germline CDR1 is SGHTA and CDR2 FQGTGA. CDR3: CASSLSGGGTGELFF. In DNA form, the CDR3 reads TGTGCCAGCAGCTTAAGTGGAGGTGGCACCGGGGAGCTGTTTTTT.

V usage is TRBV28 and J usage is TRBJ2-7; no clear D gene. The CDR3 is made up of 12 amino acids. Trimming pared 2 bases from V and 4 bases from J, leaving 6 bases between. Germline CDR1 reads MDHEN; CDR2 reads SYDVKM. For the CDR3, the DNA is TGTGCCAGCAGTTTAGAAGGGTACGAGCAGTACTTC. Protein sequence: CASSLEGYEQYF.

This clone was seen once. The gene calls are TRBV19 and TRBJ2-6, with TRBD1 matching over 9 bases. The junction had 11 bases not matched to a gene; V was cut back by 7 bases and J by 4 bases. The germline gives CDR1 LNHDA, CDR2 SQIVND (reference sequence). The CDR3 runs to 17 residues. The CDR3 DNA sequence: TGTGCCAGTAAGACCCCCCACAGGGGGCAAGGGGCCAACGTCCTGACTTTC. It yields the protein CASKTPHRGQGANVLTF.

This clone is a singleton in its sample. This chain links TRBV15 with TRBJ2-7; D call uncertain. The CDR3 loop spans 12 amino acids. CDR1 and CDR2 (germline): LNHNV, YYDKDF (reference sequence). V lost 0 bases to trimming and J lost 3 bases, with 3 bases between them. CDR3 DNA: TGTGCCACCAGCAGAGATGGCTACGAGCAGTACTTC. This translates into CATSRDGYEQYF.

This clone was observed once. This sequence joins TRBV7-6 and TRBJ1-4; a possible D gene is TRBD1 (5 bases). Trimming removed 1 base at V and 4 bases at J, with 7 bases between. The CDR3 contains 14 residues. Germline loops: CDR1 SGHVS, CDR2 FNYEAQ. CDR3 amino acids: CASSLGGFNEKLFF. CDR3 coding DNA: TGTGCCAGCAGCTTAGGGGGGTTTAATGAAAAACTGTTTTTT.

In its sample, this clone was seen once. This sequence joins TRBV10-3 and TRBJ2-1, with 8 nucleotides matching TRBD1. The CDR3 is made up of 13 amino acids. V lost 7 bases to trimming and J lost 8 bases; unmatched junction nucleotides: 7. Germline V CDR1 and CDR2: ENHRY, SYGVKD. This chain's CDR3 is CAITPGGRDEQFF. The DNA for the CDR3 is TGTGCCATCACCCCAGGGGGCAGGGATGAGCAGTTCTTC.

This clone was observed once. V gene TRBV21-1 combines with J gene TRBJ2-3. TRBV21-1 constitutes a pseudogene. The CDR3 covers 17 residues. The CDR3 DNA reads TGTGCCAGCAGCAAAGAGAACTGCCCCCCTAAGGGAGATACGCAGTATTTT. Amino acid sequence: CASSKENCPPKGDTQYF.

The chain combines TRBV24-1 with TRBJ1-1; TRBD1 aligns across 7 bases. The CDR3 sequence is 13 residues long. Germline trimming cut 8 bases from V and 4 bases from J; bases unmatched to any gene: 6. Germline V gene lookup returns CDR1 KGHDR and CDR2 SFDVKD. Written as DNA, the CDR3 is TGTGCCACCAACAGGGGAGATGGCACTGAAGCTTTCTTT. Translation: CATNRGDGTEAFF.

The V call is TRBV5-1, the J call TRBJ2-7; a possible D gene is TRBD2 (5 bases). Germline CDR1 is SGHRS and CDR2 is YFSETQ. The V end lost 5 bases, the J end lost 4 bases, and 13 bases lay between the germline ends. CDR3 size: 13 residues. CDR3 loop: CASSDPAGYEQYF. CDR3 nucleotide sequence: TGCGCCAGCAGTGATCCGGCGGGTTACGAGCAGTACTTC.

Points on this clone: Compared with germline, one end of the junction differs, possibly owing to a read error. The chain is built from TRBV6-1 and TRBJ1-1, with D uncertain. Germline-derived CDR1 and CDR2 are MNHNS and SASEGT. The CDR3 runs 13 residues. DNA for the CDR3: TGTGCCAGCAGCGAAGACATGAACACTGAAGCTTTCTTT. Translation gives CASSEDMNTEAFF.

CDR3 nucleotides: TGCGCCAGCAGCCAAGGTAGTCCACTAGCGGGAGGAAAATCCTACGAGCAGTACTTC. It yields the protein CASSQGSPLAGGKSYEQYF. V is TRBV4-3 and J is TRBJ2-7; 12 nucleotides line up with TRBD2. The CDR3 contains 19 residues. V dropped 1 base and J dropped 1; count of bases not matched to a gene: 11. CDR1 and CDR2 (germline): LGHNA, YSLEER.